The T cell receptor (beta chain) under discussion was sequenced for a study of blood T cell repertoires in COVID-19. The length of the CDR3 is 16 residues. The germline CDR1 and CDR2 sequences are LGHNT and FRNRAP. Trimming removed 8 bases at V and 3 bases at J, with 20 bases between. Profiling relied on immunoSEQ multiplex PCR, and the TCRdb table lists in-frame clones only, not all of them. The table includes roughly 200,000 clones, approximately 85% detected once. This chain uses TRBV12-5 with TRBJ1-5; perhaps TRBD1 as D (6 bases). The TCR originated in a human donor with active or convalescent COVID-19. The donor label of this sample is uncertain. Specimen: peripheral blood. CDR3 amino acids: CASRERTAAFNQPQHF. For the CDR3, the DNA is TGTGCTAGTCGTGAAAGGACAGCTGCCTTCAATCAGCCCCAGCATTTT.